This TCR beta chain originates from a study of blood T cell repertoires in COVID-19. Study-wide background: Samples came from the United States, Italy and Spain, spanning acute and convalescent COVID-19.

Germline values: CDR1 SEHNR, CDR2 FQNEAQ (reference sequence). J lost 8 bases, V lost 1 base, and 6 bases had no gene match. There are 15 residues in the CDR3. Per the authors' pipeline: Estimation of nucleated cell counts was performed using reference gene primer amplification. TCRdb's copy holds only in-frame clones and misses some; the assay was immunoSEQ multiplex PCR. For V, J and clone size, that table is used; D and trimming come from the DNA. The sample has some 320,000 clones; more than 90% are singletons. Participants, 18 to 89 years old, spanned around 25 US areas. This receptor was taken from a man aged 60 to 75 who had recovered from COVID-19. The material sequenced was PBMCs or T cells enriched from blood (not recorded which). The chain employs TRBV7-9 and TRBJ1-4, with 8 bases lining up with TRBD1. Here the CDR3 DNA reads TGTGCCAGCAGCTTAGGTTCAGGGGGCGTCGAAAAACTGTTTTTT. It codes for CASSLGSGGVEKLFF.